The rows below give T cell receptor beta chains drawn from one sample of a study of T cell responses to AZD1222 COVID-19 vaccine. This table comes from immunoSEQ multiplex PCR, and its TCRdb copy is limited to in-frame clones, with some not included. The sample holds 130,000 or so clones, about 94% seen once. The sequencing here drew on peripheral blood, taken 28 days after the second AZD1222 dose. All receptors derive from an adult who received the AZD1222 COVID-19 vaccine. Each CDR3 is given with its conserved first and last residue.

TRBV27 13 CASSLGTGAGYTF
TRBV21-1 18 CASSKPQGGTGIADTQYF
TRBV5-4 15 CASTKEGSMTDTQYF
TRBV19 16 CASKVAGLAGVDEQFF
TRBV4-3 15 CASSQDLGWAGELFF
TRBV28 12 CASSSQGRGYTF
TRBV5-1 17 CASSGPSGRASYNEQFF
TRBV21-1 16 CVSSKRLRGRNQPQHF
TRBV18 13 CASSPKGVIEQYF
TRBV10-1 13 CASSGPGANVLTF
TRBV13 14 CASSRTGFNEKLFF
TRBV19 15 CASSRASTKGYEQYF
TRBV5-4 15 CASSKRQGAIYEQYF
TRBV6-5 15 CASSYSGDHTDTQYF
TRBV7-9 12 CASSFGSNEQFF
TRBV6-5 14 CASSTLDSGNTIYF
TRBV12-3/TRBV12-4 13 CASSLGGQETQYF